The sequence of this TCR beta chain was determined in a study of tumor-infiltrating lymphocytes in primary liver carcinoma. Study in general: The five patients, who were men and women, ranged in age from 30 to 69 years.

This clonotype has a count of ten or more. Its target is not known. The study extracted blood RNA from unsorted whole blood and also extracted germline DNA. Roughly 4 milliliters of peripheral blood were drawn preoperatively. TCR beta cDNA came from about 470 ng total RNA, primed with a constant-region primer. Construction of TCR beta libraries relied on three successive nested multiplex PCR rounds employing slightly modified ARM-PCR. The first two PCR rounds, around 11 cycles each, used TRBV1-TRBV30 forward primers and a C-beta reverse primer. TCRdb fed the multiplex PCR reads into MiXCR, producing one record per CDR3 protein. This sample has nearly 200,000 distinct CDR3 sequences, with almost 65% found just once. Findings and limits, study-wide: Bulk unsorted sampling precluded comparing CD4+ and CD8+ repertoires. Blood's top-250-clone fraction was significantly lower than that of tumors (p = 0.039).

Losses at the gene ends were 8 bases for V and 2 bases for J; bases not matched to a gene: 10. This CDR3 has 15 residues. Looked up from germline, CDR1 is MNHNY and CDR2 is SVGAGI (reference sequence). What was sequenced was peripheral blood. This rearrangement joins TRBV6-6 to TRBJ2-3; 7 nucleotides line up with TRBD1. The TCR comes from an older woman with primary liver carcinoma and hepatitis B virus infection. The chain's CDR3 is CASGGQTGPTDTQYF. The CDR3 bases are TGTGCCAGCGGGGGACAGACAGGGCCCACAGATACGCAGTATTTT.